These 31 T cell receptor beta chains were all obtained from the same sample, sequenced in a study of T cells in Graves' hyperthyroidism and ophthalmopathy. Amplification of TCR beta CDR3 regions used RNA as the template. Using the HTBI primer set, a first-round RT-PCR was run on the TCR CDR3. TCRdb analysed the multiplex PCR reads with MiXCR anew, one entry per CDR3 protein. The sample lists about 250,000 distinct CDR3 sequences, over 20% occurring once. Sequencing was done on a sample of blood. These receptor sequences come from a man aged 25-45 years with Graves' ophthalmopathy.

The V call is TRBV24-1, the J call TRBJ2-1; 9 nucleotides align to TRBD1. CDR3 length: 15 amino acids. From germline, CDR1 is KGHDR and CDR2 SFDVKD. J gave up 2 bases and V 3 bases, and 1 base lay outside the gene matches. CDR3 DNA: TGTGCCACCAGTGATAGACAGGGGGCCTACAATGAGCAGTTCTTC. As protein: CATSDRQGAYNEQFF.

This clonotype showed up just a few times. The genes are TRBV28 and TRBJ1-4; D might be TRBD1 (5 bases). Deletions cut 6 bases from V and 0 bases from J, with 14 bases between. This CDR3 comprises 16 residues. Germline CDR1 reads MDHEN; CDR2 reads SYDVKM. CDR3 protein: CASRRGLGSTNEKLFF. For the CDR3, the DNA is TGTGCCAGCAGAAGGGGTCTGGGGTCAACTAATGAAAAACTGTTTTTT.

This clonotype has just one count. The chain is built from TRBV6-1 and TRBJ2-7; D ambiguous. In germline, CDR1 is MNHNS, CDR2 SASEGT. V dropped 5 bases and J dropped 3 bases, with 11 bases sitting between them. The CDR3 loop spans 13 amino acids. The CDR3 coding sequence is TGTGCCAGCAGTCCCTTTAGGGACTACGAGCAGTACTTC. Amino acid sequence: CASSPFRDYEQYF.

Only a few counts were recorded for this clonotype. The chain is built from TRBV28 and TRBJ2-4, with 9 nucleotides matching TRBD2. The junction had 10 bases not matched to a gene; V was cut back by 4 bases and J by 0 bases. There are 18 residues in the CDR3. Germline values: CDR1 MDHEN, CDR2 SYDVKM. DNA of the CDR3: TGTGCCAGCAGTTCTATTAGCGGGAGAGAACTAGCCAAAAACATTCAGTACTTC. Protein product: CASSSISGRELAKNIQYF. The full variable domain, rest sourced from reference TRBV28 and TRBJ2-4, is DVKVTQSSRYLVKRTGEKVFLECVQDMDHENMFWYRQDPGLGLRLIYFSYDVKMKEKGDIPEGYSVSREKKERFSLILESASTNQTSMYLCASSSISGRELAKNIQYFGAGTRLSVL.

This clonotype was counted at least ten times. The chain carries TRBV4-2 and TRBJ1-4, with unresolved D. Germline V lookup: CDR1 LGHNA, CDR2 YNFKEQ. The CDR3 has 13 amino acids. Trimming took 4 bases from V and 8 from J, leaving 11 bases between them. The CDR3 loop is CASSRGSGEKLFF. The DNA for the CDR3 is TGTGCCAGCAGCCGAGGCAGCGGGGAAAAACTGTTTTTT.

V gene TRBV28 combines with J gene TRBJ1-5; 8 bases fit TRBD1. Looked up from germline, CDR1 is MDHEN and CDR2 is SYDVKM. V shed 4 bases and J 5 bases; nucleotides not matched to a gene: 4. This CDR3 contains 14 residues. CDR3 sequence reads: CASSSPTGDQPQHF. CDR3 coding DNA: TGTGCCAGCAGTTCCCCGACAGGGGATCAGCCCCAGCATTTT.

This clonotype turned up a few times. CDR3 sequence (DNA): TGTGCCAGCAGCTGGTCGAGGGTTTCCTATGGCTACACCTTC. It translates to CASSWSRVSYGYTF. V usage is TRBV7-2 and J usage is TRBJ1-2, with D hard to call. Germline-derived CDR1 and CDR2 are SGHTA and FQGNSA. The CDR3 sequence is 14 residues long. With 4 bases removed from V and 4 bases from J, the gap between germline ends came to 13 bases.

This clonotype was counted many times. The V call is TRBV5-8, the J call TRBJ1-6, with D possibly matching TRBD1 (6 bases). CDR1 SGHTS and CDR2 YDEGEE come from the germline V gene. The CDR3 sequence is 13 residues long. V was shortened by 5 bases and J by 10 bases, with 13 bases between the two germline ends. The chain's CDR3 is CASSYTRGSPLHF. The CDR3 nucleotides are TGTGCCAGCAGTTATACCAGGGGATCACCCCTCCACTTT.

The chain is built from TRBV7-3 and TRBJ2-3; D ambiguous. From germline, CDR1 is SGHTA and CDR2 FQGTGA. The CDR3 totals 12 residues. The ends were cut back, 4 bases at V and 7 bases at J, with 9 bases in the middle. The CDR3 loop reads CASSSTHNTQYF. CDR3 sequence (DNA): TGTGCCAGCAGCTCGACCCACAATACGCAGTATTTT.

The chain joins TRBV6-5 to TRBJ2-7; tentative D call: TRBD1 (6 bases). CDR3 length: 15 residues. Germline CDR1 reads MNHEY; CDR2 reads SVGAGI. V dropped 2 bases and J dropped 4 bases, with 15 bases sitting between them. CDR3 region: CASSYSIGQTYEQYF. The CDR3, as DNA: TGTGCCAGCAGTTACAGTATAGGACAGACGTACGAGCAGTACTTC.

This clonotype has a count of ten or more. The CDR3 coding sequence is TGTGCCAGCAGTTCTAGCGGGAGCATGGGAGATGAGCAGTTCTTC. This sequence encodes CASSSSGSMGDEQFF. V and J are TRBV12-3 or TRBV12-4 and TRBJ2-1; 10 bases line up with TRBD2. The CDR3 is 15 amino acids. Trimming cost V 4 bases and J 8 bases; bases outside gene matches: 8.

The gene calls are TRBV20-1 and TRBJ2-3; 11 bases map to TRBD2. Trimming removed 6 bases from V and 4 bases from J; junction bases left unmatched: 9. Germline CDR1 and CDR2: DFQATT and SNEGSKA (reference sequence). The CDR3 spans 15 residues. The CDR3 DNA follows: TGCAGTGCGCCCCGTAGCGGGAGGGCCGCAGATACGCAGTATTTT. Its protein product is CSAPRSGRAADTQYF.

This clonotype was detected only a few times. The chain is built from TRBV30 and TRBJ2-2, with D unclear. There are 13 residues in the CDR3. The germline V gene encodes CDR1 GTSNPN and CDR2 SVGIG (reference sequence). The germline V and J ends were trimmed by 4 bases and 4 bases, with 10 bases remaining between them. The CDR3 coding sequence is TGTGCCTGGAATCGCGAGAGCACCGGGGAGCTGTTTTTT. Protein: CAWNRESTGELFF.

This clonotype was found a few times. This sequence joins TRBV2 and TRBJ1-2, with TRBD1 as a possible D gene (5 bases). The CDR3 covers 16 residues. V dropped 8 bases and J dropped 2 bases, with 21 bases sitting between them. Germline V lookup: CDR1 SNHLY, CDR2 FYNNEI. The DNA of the CDR3 is TGTGCCAGCGACGCGGGGCTAGCTTCCTCAAACTATGGCTACACCTTC. It yields the protein CASDAGLASSNYGYTF. Filled out from reference TRBV2 and TRBJ1-2, the complete variable domain reads EPEVTQTPSHQVTQMGQEVILRCVPISNHLYFYWYRQILGQKVEFLVSFYNNEISEKSEIFDDQFSVERPDGSNFTLKIRSTKLEDSAMYFCASDAGLASSNYGYTFGSGTRLTVV.

This clonotype was counted at least ten times. The chain joins TRBV5-1 to TRBJ2-1; TRBD2 matches at 12 bases. The CDR3 loop spans 14 amino acids. Trimming at V came to 1 base and at J to 9 bases, leaving 2 bases not matched to a gene. From germline, CDR1 is SGHRS and CDR2 YFSETQ. CDR3 DNA: TGCGCCAGCAGCTTGAGACTAGCGGGAGTTGAGCAGTTCTTC. Amino acids: CASSLRLAGVEQFF.

The gene calls are TRBV3-1 and TRBJ1-6, with TRBD1 matching over 7 bases. The germline CDR1 and CDR2 sequences are LGHDT and YNNKEL (reference sequence). The ends lost 6 bases at V and 7 bases at J; junction bases unmatched: 6. The length of the CDR3 is 14 residues. CDR3 sequence reads: CASRPRGGNSPLHF. Written as DNA, the CDR3 is TGTGCCAGCAGACCCAGGGGGGGAAATTCACCCCTCCACTTT.

The genes are TRBV4-1 and TRBJ1-5, with 7 bases matching TRBD1. CDR1 is MGHRA, CDR2 YSYEKL, per germline. The CDR3 runs to 16 residues. V shed 5 bases, J shed 0 bases, and the junction held 7 bases outside the gene matches. The CDR3 DNA follows: TGCGCCAGCAGCGCCGGACAGGCGAATAGCAATCAGCCCCAGCATTTT. This codes for CASSAGQANSNQPQHF.

This clonotype appeared a few times. This chain links TRBV9 with TRBJ2-1; D unclear. The germline V gene has CDR1 SGDLS and CDR2 YYNGEE. The CDR3 length is 15 residues. The V end lost 0 bases, the J end lost 0 bases, and 7 bases lay between the germline ends. The CDR3 bases are TGTGCCAGCAGCGTAGGACCTAGCTCCTACAATGAGCAGTTCTTC. This translates into CASSVGPSSYNEQFF.

The chain employs TRBV7-9 and TRBJ2-2; 7 nucleotides line up with TRBD1. The CDR3 is 15 residues long. V lost 5 bases to trimming and J lost 2 bases; unmatched junction nucleotides: 5. Germline loops: CDR1 SEHNR, CDR2 FQNEAQ (reference sequence). In DNA, the CDR3 is TGTGCCAGCAGCCCCCGGACAGGAAACACCGGGGAGCTGTTTTTT. Translation: CASSPRTGNTGELFF.

There are many counts of this clonotype. V usage is TRBV11-3 and J usage is TRBJ2-3; 7 nucleotides agree with TRBD1. The germline V gene encodes CDR1 SGHNT and CDR2 YENEEA. J gave up 7 bases and V 3 bases, and 22 bases lay outside the gene matches. The CDR3 runs 19 residues. Written as DNA, the CDR3 is TGTGCCAGCAGCTTGACAGACGATAGGGACAGCCCACCACCTTATACGCAGTATTTT. It translates to CASSLTDDRDSPPPYTQYF.

The table lists this clonotype with many counts. The chain is built from TRBV7-9 and TRBJ2-1, with a tentative D call TRBD2 (6 bases). The germline gives CDR1 SEHNR, CDR2 FQNEAQ (reference sequence). The V gene lost 5 bases and the J gene lost 4 bases, with 15 bases spanning the gap. The CDR3 totals 15 residues. The CDR3 nucleotides read TGTGCCAGCAGCGCCCCGCGGGGCCTGTACAATGAGCAGTTCTTC. It translates to CASSAPRGLYNEQFF. The full variable domain, in which reference TRBV7-9 and TRBJ2-1 provide the parts outside the CDR3, is DTGVSQNPRHKITKRGQNVTFRCDPISEHNRLYWYRQTLGQGPEFLTYFQNEAQLEKSRLLSDRFSAERPKGSFSTLEIQRTEQGDSAMYLCASSAPRGLYNEQFFGPGTRLTVL.

The sample holds a few counts of this clonotype. The CDR3 DNA follows: TGTGCCAGCAGCAGCGGACTAGGCGGACGGGATACGCAGTATTTT. The encoded protein is CASSSGLGGRDTQYF. The genes are TRBV5-4 and TRBJ2-3, with 7 positions matching TRBD2. Germline loops: CDR1 SGHNT, CDR2 YYREEE (reference sequence). There are 15 residues in the CDR3. Unmatched junction bases numbered 11, after V lost 4 bases and J lost 6 bases. The full variable domain, in which reference TRBV5-4 and TRBJ2-3 provide the parts outside the CDR3, is ETGVTQSPTHLIKTRGQQVTLRCSSQSGHNTVSWYQQALGQGPQFIFQYYREEENGRGNFPPRFSGLQFPNYSSELNVNALELDDSALYLCASSSGLGGRDTQYFGPGTRLTVL.

The rearrangement links TRBV11-2 to TRBJ2-3; 12 bases line up with TRBD2. CDR1 is SGHAT, CDR2 FQNNGV, per germline. The J segment lost 2 bases and the V segment lost 1 base, leaving 4 bases of the junction unmatched. The CDR3 totals 17 residues. The CDR3 here is CASSLGLAGGYTDTQYF. CDR3 nucleotides: TGTGCCAGCAGCTTAGGCCTAGCGGGAGGGTACACAGATACGCAGTATTTT.

This clonotype was found a few times. V and J are TRBV24-1 and TRBJ2-7; tentatively, D is TRBD1 (6 bases). Trimming pared 4 bases from V and 0 bases from J, leaving 12 bases between. The CDR3 runs 15 residues. Germline lookup yields CDR1 KGHDR and CDR2 SFDVKD. The CDR3 DNA is TGTGCCACCAGTGACCCCCGACAGGACTCCTACGAGCAGTACTTC. Its translation: CATSDPRQDSYEQYF.

This clonotype was counted many times. The chain has TRBV6-5 and TRBJ2-7; 9 nucleotides match TRBD2. The CDR3 has 18 residues. V dropped 0 bases and J dropped 6; count of bases not matched to a gene: 15. CDR1 is MNHEY, CDR2 SVGAGI, per germline. The CDR3 nucleotides are TGTGCCAGCAGTTACTCAGGGACTAGCTCACACCTCAGGCGCGAGCAGTACTTC. Encoded protein: CASSYSGTSSHLRREQYF.

The table lists this clonotype with many counts. The junction shows a germline mismatch at one end, possibly a read error. The chain combines TRBV5-1 with TRBJ1-5; D unresolved. Germline V gene data show CDR1 as SGHRS and CDR2 as YFSETQ. This CDR3 spans 15 amino acids. The DNA of the CDR3 is TGTGCCAGCAGCTTAGCGGGAGGAAGTAATCAGCCCCAGCATTTT. It translates to CASSLAGGSNQPQHF.

This chain links TRBV7-9 with TRBJ1-6; D is undetermined. V lost 5 bases to trimming and J lost 7 bases, with 6 bases between them. The CDR3 covers 12 residues. The germline V gene has CDR1 SEHNR and CDR2 FQNEAQ (reference sequence). The CDR3 DNA follows: TGTGCCAGCAGCCAACAGAATTCACCCCTCCACTTT. Residues: CASSQQNSPLHF.

This clonotype was counted ten times or more. Its ends do not fully match the called genes, so a read error is possible. J is TRBJ2-7 and V is TRBV7-7; D gene unclear. There are 15 residues in the CDR3. Germline-derived CDR1 and CDR2 are SSHAT and FNYEAQ (reference sequence). In DNA form, the CDR3 reads TGTGCTAGCAGCTTAGCCCCAGGTCCTGGGAACGAGCAGTACTTC. It specifies CASSLAPGPGNEQYF.

This clonotype was found a few times. This chain connects TRBV7-3 to TRBJ2-3, with D tentatively TRBD1 (8 bases). This CDR3 region has 15 residues. Germline assignment: CDR1 SGHTA and CDR2 FQGTGA. V lost 3 bases to trimming and J lost 6 bases, with 16 bases between them. CDR3 amino acids: CASSFRTGRGDTQYF. The CDR3 nucleotides are TGTGCCAGCAGCTTTCGGACAGGGCGGGGGGATACGCAGTATTTT.

The chain is built from TRBV28 and TRBJ1-5; perhaps TRBD1 as D (6 bases). The CDR3 length is 14 residues. V was clipped by 5 bases and J by 7 bases, with 15 bases between them. From germline, CDR1 is MDHEN and CDR2 SYDVKM. CDR3 sequence (DNA): TGTGCCAGCAGTGTCAACACAGGGTACCAGCCCCAGCATTTT. This codes for CASSVNTGYQPQHF.

In DNA form, the CDR3 reads TGTGCCAGCAGTTTATTAGGCAGGGGAGCGAAATTTGCTTTCTTT. Translating it yields CASSLLGRGAKFAFF. The gene calls are TRBV28 and TRBJ1-1; D might be TRBD1 (6 bases). The CDR3 totals 15 residues. Germline V lookup: CDR1 MDHEN, CDR2 SYDVKM. The V and J ends lost 1 base and 11 bases respectively, with 20 bases between them.